These 13 T cell receptor beta chains were all obtained from the same sample, sequenced in a study of T cells in Graves' hyperthyroidism and ophthalmopathy. Amplification yielded TCR beta CDR3 regions, with RNA transcripts as the source. RT-PCR in the first round (using the HTBI primer set) targeted the TCR CDR3. TCRdb re-analysed the multiplex PCR reads in MiXCR, keeping a single row per CDR3 protein. The table has 500,000 or so distinct CDR3 sequences, roughly 16% seen once. The sequenced sample consisted of blood. The receptors originated from a woman aged 25 to 45 with Graves' ophthalmopathy.

This clonotype was picked up a small number of times. The genes are TRBV6-1 and TRBJ2-7, with 10 bases aligning to TRBD2. CDR1 and CDR2 from the germline V gene are MNHNS and SASEGT. V shed 7 bases and J 7 bases; nucleotides not matched to a gene: 7. The CDR3 sequence is 13 residues long. The CDR3 DNA follows: TGTGCCAGCACCCTAGCGGGAGCGGGGGAGCAGTACTTC. Protein sequence: CASTLAGAGEQYF.

V is TRBV28 and J is TRBJ1-3; TRBD1 might be the D (6 bases). Germline CDR1 and CDR2: MDHEN and SYDVKM. This CDR3 has 14 residues. DNA for the CDR3: TGTGCTGCGAGGGGGAGTTTCTCTGGAAACACCATATATTTT. Translated: CAARGSFSGNTIYF.

This clonotype was seen many times. This sequence joins TRBV12-3 or TRBV12-4 and TRBJ2-1, with D hard to call. V lost 8 bases to trimming and J lost 10 bases, with 24 bases between them. CDR3 length: 15 residues. The CDR3 loop reads CASGENSGSQSEQFF. The DNA of the CDR3 is TGTGCCAGCGGAGAAAACTCGGGTTCCCAGAGCGAGCAGTTCTTC.

This clonotype was detected many times. The rearrangement uses TRBV7-2 and TRBJ2-1, with 10 bases aligning to TRBD1. Trimming took 5 bases from V and 4 from J; bases not matched to a gene: 11. This CDR3 has 17 amino acids. The V gene's germline CDR1 is SGHTA and CDR2 FQGNSA. The CDR3 DNA follows: TGTGCCAGCAGCCACCCCCAGGGACAGGGGTTGTACAATGAGCAGTTCTTC. This codes for CASSHPQGQGLYNEQFF.

V usage is TRBV28 and J usage is TRBJ1-1, with 7 nucleotides matching TRBD1. Germline V lookup: CDR1 MDHEN, CDR2 SYDVKM. V was pared by 5 bases and J by 1 base, with 4 bases of the junction left unmatched. This CDR3 has 14 residues. This CDR3 reads CASSETGRNTEAFF. CDR3 nucleotides: TGTGCCAGCAGTGAGACAGGGCGGAACACTGAAGCTTTCTTT.

This clonotype was found many times. The V gene is TRBV7-2, the J gene TRBJ2-7; TRBD2 agrees at 10 bases. After removal of 5 bases from V and 3 bases from J, the junction contained 4 bases not matched to a gene. The CDR3 extends over 14 amino acids. Per germline, CDR1 SGHTA and CDR2 FQGNSA. For the CDR3, the DNA is TGTGCCAGCAGCCCGGGACTAGCGAACTACGAGCAGTACTTC. It is translated as CASSPGLANYEQYF.

This clonotype was seen ten or more times. The chain has TRBV27 and TRBJ2-7; 13 bases line up with TRBD2. V gave up 6 bases and J gave up 2 bases; unmatched junction bases: 7. Germline-derived CDR1 and CDR2 are MNHEY and SMNVEV (reference sequence). This CDR3 spans 16 amino acids. CDR3 nucleotide sequence: TGTGCCAGCAGCGCCCGGACTAGCGGGAGTCCCTACGAGCAGTACTTC. This encodes CASSARTSGSPYEQYF.

This clonotype was counted between two and nine times. This chain links TRBV6-1 with TRBJ2-2; 8 bases map to TRBD1. With 5 bases clipped from V and 6 bases from J, the junction kept 2 bases outside the gene matches. This CDR3 has 13 residues. The germline gives CDR1 MNHNS, CDR2 SASEGT. The CDR3 region has the DNA TGTGCCAGCAGTAGGACAGGGTCCGGGGAGCTGTTTTTT. Protein: CASSRTGSGELFF.

This clonotype was picked up many times. The chain carries TRBV14 and TRBJ2-1; no clear D gene. Looked up from germline, CDR1 is SGHDN and CDR2 is FVKESK. V lost 1 base and J 5 bases, leaving 6 bases between the germline ends. There are 13 residues in the CDR3. CDR3: CASSQGPHNEQFF. CDR3 bases: TGTGCCAGCAGCCAAGGGCCTCACAATGAGCAGTTCTTC. Filled out from reference TRBV14 and TRBJ2-1, the complete variable domain reads EAGVTQFPSHSVIEKGQTVTLRCDPISGHDNLYWYRRVMGKEIKFLLHFVKESKQDESGMPNNRFLAERTGGTYSTLKVQPAELEDSGVYFCASSQGPHNEQFFGPGTRLTVL.

This chain joins TRBV4-1 and TRBJ2-3; 7 nucleotides agree with TRBD1. The CDR3 consists of 17 residues. Germline-derived CDR1 and CDR2 are MGHRA and YSYEKL. J lost 10 bases, V lost 0 bases, and 16 bases had no gene match. CDR3 nucleotides: TGCGCCAGCAGCCAAGATAGGGGACAGACCCTCCGGGGTGCGCAGTATTTT. The encoded protein is CASSQDRGQTLRGAQYF.

This clonotype was seen at least ten times. The chain recombines TRBV19 with TRBJ1-2; 7 nucleotides line up with TRBD1. The CDR3 spans 12 residues. Trimming took 3 bases from V and 13 from J; bases not matched to a gene: 8. CDR1 is LNHDA and CDR2 is SQIVND in the germline V gene (reference sequence). This CDR3 is CASSIIGGECTF. The CDR3 nucleotides read TGTGCCAGTAGTATTATAGGGGGCGAATGCACCTTC.

This clonotype was detected only a few times. The rearrangement joins TRBV4-1 to TRBJ2-7; D gene unclear. The ends were cut back, 3 bases at V and 2 bases at J, with 14 bases in the middle. The CDR3 covers 15 residues. Germline CDR1 reads MGHRA; CDR2 reads YSYEKL. As DNA, the CDR3 is TGCGCCAGCAGCCAGAAGGACGGATCTACCTACGAGCAGTACTTC. This translates into CASSQKDGSTYEQYF.

This clonotype appeared many times. The chain couples TRBV4-3 to TRBJ2-2, with D unclear. V lost 1 base, J lost 10 bases, and 16 bases lay in between. This CDR3 comprises 15 residues. Germline loops: CDR1 LGHNA, CDR2 YSLEER. CDR3 sequence reads: CASSQVTSLISELFF. The DNA for the CDR3 is TGCGCCAGCAGCCAAGTAACGTCCCTGATCTCGGAGCTGTTTTTT.